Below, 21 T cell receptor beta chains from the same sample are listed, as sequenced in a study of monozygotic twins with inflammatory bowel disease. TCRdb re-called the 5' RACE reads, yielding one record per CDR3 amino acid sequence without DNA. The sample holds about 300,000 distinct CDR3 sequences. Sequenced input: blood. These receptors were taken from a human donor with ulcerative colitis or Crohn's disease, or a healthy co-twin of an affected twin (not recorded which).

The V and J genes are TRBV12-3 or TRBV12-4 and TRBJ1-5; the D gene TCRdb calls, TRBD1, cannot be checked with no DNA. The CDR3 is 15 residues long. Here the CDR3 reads CASSFGTQNNQPQHF.

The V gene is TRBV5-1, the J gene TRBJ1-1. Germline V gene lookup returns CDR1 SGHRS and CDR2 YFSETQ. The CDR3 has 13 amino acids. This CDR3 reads CASSLATNTEAFF.

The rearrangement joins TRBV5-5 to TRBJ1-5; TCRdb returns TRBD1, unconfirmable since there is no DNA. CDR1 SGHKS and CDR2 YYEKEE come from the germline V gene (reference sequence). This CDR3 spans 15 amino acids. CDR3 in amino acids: CAISLGTARNQPQHF.

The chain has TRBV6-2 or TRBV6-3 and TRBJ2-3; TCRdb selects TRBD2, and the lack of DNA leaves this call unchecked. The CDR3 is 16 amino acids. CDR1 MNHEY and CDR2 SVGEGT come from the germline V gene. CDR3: CASLRGAFMSTDTQYF.

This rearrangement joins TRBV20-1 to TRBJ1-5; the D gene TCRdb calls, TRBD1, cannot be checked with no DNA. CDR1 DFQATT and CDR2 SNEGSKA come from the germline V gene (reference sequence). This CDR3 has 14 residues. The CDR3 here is CSAKDSYSNQPQHF.

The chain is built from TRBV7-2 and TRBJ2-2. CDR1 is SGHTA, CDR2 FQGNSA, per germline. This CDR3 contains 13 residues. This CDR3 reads CASSYPNTGELFF.

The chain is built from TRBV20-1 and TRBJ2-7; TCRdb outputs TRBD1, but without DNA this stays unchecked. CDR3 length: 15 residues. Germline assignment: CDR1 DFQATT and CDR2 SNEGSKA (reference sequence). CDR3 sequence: CSARPLGGRTYEQYF.

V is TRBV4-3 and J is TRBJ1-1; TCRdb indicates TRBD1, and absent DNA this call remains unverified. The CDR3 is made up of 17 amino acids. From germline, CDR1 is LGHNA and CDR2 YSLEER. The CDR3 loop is CASSQGGGRGLNTEAFF.

The CDR3 spells CASSLSGGADTQYF. The rearrangement links TRBV5-1 to TRBJ2-3; the TRBD2 assignment by TCRdb is unverifiable without DNA. Germline CDR1 SGHRS, CDR2 YFSETQ. The CDR3 spans 14 residues.

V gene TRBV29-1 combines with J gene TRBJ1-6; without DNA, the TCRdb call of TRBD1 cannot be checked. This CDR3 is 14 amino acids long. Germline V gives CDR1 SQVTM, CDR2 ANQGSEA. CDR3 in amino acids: CSVATAPEDSPLHF.

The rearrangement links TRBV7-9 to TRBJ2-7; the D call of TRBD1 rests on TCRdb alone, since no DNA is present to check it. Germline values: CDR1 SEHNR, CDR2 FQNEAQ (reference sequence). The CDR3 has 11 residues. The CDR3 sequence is CASTTGGEQYF.

CDR3 amino acids: CASRKGAGNTGELFF. The V gene is TRBV9, the J gene TRBJ2-2; there is no DNA to check the TCRdb D call of TRBD1. CDR3 length: 15 amino acids. Germline lookup yields CDR1 SGDLS and CDR2 YYNGEE.

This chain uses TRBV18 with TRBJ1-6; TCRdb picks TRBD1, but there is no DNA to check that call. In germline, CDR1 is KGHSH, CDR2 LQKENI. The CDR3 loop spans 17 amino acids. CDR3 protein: CASSQKDREPGNSPLHF.

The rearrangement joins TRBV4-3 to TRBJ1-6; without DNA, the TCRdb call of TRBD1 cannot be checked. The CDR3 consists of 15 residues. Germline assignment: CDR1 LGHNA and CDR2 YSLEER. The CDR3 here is CASSQEVRVYSPLHF.

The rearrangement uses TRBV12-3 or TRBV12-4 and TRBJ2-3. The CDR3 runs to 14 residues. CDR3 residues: CASSLRTSENTQYF.

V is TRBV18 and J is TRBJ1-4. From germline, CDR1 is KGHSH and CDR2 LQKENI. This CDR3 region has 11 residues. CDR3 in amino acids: CASHRGEKLFF.

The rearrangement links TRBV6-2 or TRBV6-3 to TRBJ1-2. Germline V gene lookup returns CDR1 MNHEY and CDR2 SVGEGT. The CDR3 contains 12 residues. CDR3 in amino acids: CASSWTPNGYTF.

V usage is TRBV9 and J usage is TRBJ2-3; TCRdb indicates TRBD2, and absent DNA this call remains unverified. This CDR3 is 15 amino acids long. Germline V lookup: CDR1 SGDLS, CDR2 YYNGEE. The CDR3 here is CASSVVGGGSDTQYF.

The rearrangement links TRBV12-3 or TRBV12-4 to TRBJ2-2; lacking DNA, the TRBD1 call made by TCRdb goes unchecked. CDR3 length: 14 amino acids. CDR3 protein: CASSWGNPTGELFF.

Here the CDR3 reads CATSDYNRLEQFF. The chain has TRBV24-1 and TRBJ2-1. The CDR3 has 13 amino acids. The germline V gene has CDR1 KGHDR and CDR2 SFDVKD.

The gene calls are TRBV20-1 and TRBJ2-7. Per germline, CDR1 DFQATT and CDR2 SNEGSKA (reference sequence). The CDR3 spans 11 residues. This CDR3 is CSAREGFKQYF.